Listed below are T cell receptor beta chains from one sample, sequenced in a study of cytomegalovirus exposure and HLA in healthy donors. Profiling relied on immunoSEQ multiplex PCR, and the TCRdb table lists in-frame clones only, not all of them. The repertoire holds 150,000 to 200,000 clones, approximately 86% seen once, with 2% to 2.5% in the top ten. Specimen: PBMCs. The receptors derive from a young man in good health and CMV-seropositive. Both conserved end residues are part of each CDR3. D genes are given only for firm matches. Expanded clones get a size class; other rows say once, few or many, or leave the size out.

len	v_gene	j_gene	abundance	d_gene	CDR3nt	CDR3aa
15	TRBV14	TRBJ2-1	-	TRBD2	TGTGCCAGCAGCCTTCTACTAGCGGGGTACAATGAGCAGTTCTTC	CASSLLLAGYNEQFF
14	TRBV27	TRBJ2-1	-	-	TGTGCCAGCAGTTCCGGGGGTTACTACAATGAGCAGTTCTTC	CASSSGGYYNEQFF
15	TRBV5-6	TRBJ2-7	-	TRBD2	TGTGCCAGCAGGGCACTAGCGGGGAAGAACTACGAGCAGTACTTC	CASRALAGKNYEQYF
19	TRBV5-6	TRBJ2-2	-	TRBD2	TGTGCCAGCAGCTTGGAGCTAGCGGGGGGCCTATCGAACACCGGGGAGCTGTTTTTT	CASSLELAGGLSNTGELFF
16	TRBV6-4	TRBJ1-3	-	-	TGTGCCAGCAGGGTCCCCAGGGCGACCTCTGGAAACACCATATATTTT	CASRVPRATSGNTIYF
13	TRBV2	TRBJ2-7	few	-	TGTGCCAGCATCACTGGCAGGGGCTACGAGCAGTACTTC	CASITGRGYEQYF
15	TRBV2	TRBJ1-2	once	TRBD1	TGTGCCAGCAGCGGAAACCCGGGACAGGGCTATGGCTACACCTTC	CASSGNPGQGYGYTF
13	TRBV5-6	TRBJ2-1	-	TRBD1	TGTGCCAGCAGCGGGACAGGGAACAATGAGCAGTTCTTC	CASSGTGNNEQFF
14	TRBV5-8	TRBJ1-6	-	-	TGTGCCAGCAGCTTGCCAGGCCGCACCGTGCCCCTCCACTTT	CASSLPGRTVPLHF
16	TRBV9	TRBJ2-5	-	-	TGTGCCAGCAGCGCGACCTGGCGGGGGCCCCAAGAGACCCAGTACTTC	CASSATWRGPQETQYF
14	TRBV2	TRBJ2-7	-	TRBD1	TGTGCCAGCAAACCGGGACAGGGGGCCCACGAGCAGTACTTC	CASKPGQGAHEQYF
13	TRBV7-6	TRBJ2-7	once	-	TGTGCCAGCAGCTTAGCGGGCGGGGACGAGCAGTACTTC	CASSLAGGDEQYF
13	TRBV21-1	TRBJ2-1	-	-	TGTGCCGGAAGGACTAGCGGGGCCCAGGAGCAGTTCTTC	CAGRTSGAQEQFF
14	TRBV5-5	TRBJ2-4	-	TRBD1	TGTGCCAGCAGCTCGTGGACAGGGTCGGACATTCAGTACTTC	CASSSWTGSDIQYF
18	TRBV19	TRBJ2-2	-	TRBD1	TGTGCCAGTAGTGCTCTCCGAACGGGACAGGGGACCACCGGGGAGCTGTTTTTT	CASSALRTGQGTTGELFF
17	TRBV4-3	TRBJ2-7	-	-	TGCGCCAGCAGCCAAGCCCGGTTTGCGCCCCAAACCTACGAGCAGTACTTC	CASSQARFAPQTYEQYF
16	TRBV7-2	TRBJ2-3	-	-	TGTGCCAGCAGCTCTATAGGCGGGGACTTCACAGATACGCAGTATTTT	CASSSIGGDFTDTQYF
10	TRBV30	TRBJ1-2	-	-	TGTGCCTGGCTAGGGGCTGGCTACACCTTC	CAWLGAGYTF
14	TRBV6-6	TRBJ2-7	-	TRBD1	TGTGCCAGCACCCCCGGGGACAGTAGCTACGAGCAGTACTTC	CASTPGDSSYEQYF
18	TRBV4-2	TRBJ2-1	-	TRBD2	TGTGCCAGCAGCCAATATAAGCCAGCGGGGGGCTCCTACAATGAGCAGTTCTTC	CASSQYKPAGGSYNEQFF
18	TRBV7-2	TRBJ2-1	-	TRBD2	TGTGCCAGCAGCTTATCCGCGACTAGCGGGGAATACTACAATGAGCAGTTCTTC	CASSLSATSGEYYNEQFF
13	TRBV7-2	TRBJ1-5	-	-	TGTGCCAGCAGCCCACAGACGGATCAGCCCCAGCATTTT	CASSPQTDQPQHF
14	TRBV6-5	TRBJ2-3	-	-	TGTGCCAGCAGTTACACTGAAGACTCGAGGTCGCAGTATTTT	CASSYTEDSRSQYF
12	TRBV6-5	TRBJ1-1	-	-	TGTGCCAGCAGTTACCAGGGGAAAGGGGCTTTCTTT	CASSYQGKGAFF
13	TRBV6-6	TRBJ1-3	once	TRBD1	TGTGCCAGCCAGGGGGCTACTGGAAACACCATATATTTT	CASQGATGNTIYF
16	TRBV4-1	TRBJ2-7	-	-	TGCGCCAGCAGCCAAGAATGGCCAGGCTTCTCCTACGAGCAGTACTTC	CASSQEWPGFSYEQYF
18	TRBV6-1	TRBJ1-6	-	-	TGTGCCAGCAGTGACCACACGGGCTGGGGCAGAGTCTATTCACCCCTCCACTTT	CASSDHTGWGRVYSPLHF
13	TRBV9	TRBJ2-7	-	TRBD1	TGTGCCAGCAGCGCCGGACAGGGGGCCGAGCAGTACTTC	CASSAGQGAEQYF
16	TRBV5-4	TRBJ1-1	-	TRBD1	TGTGCCAGCAGGGCCGGGACAGTTGGCCTTGGTGGTGAAGCTTTCTTT	CASRAGTVGLGGEAFF
11	TRBV4-2	TRBJ2-7	few	-	TGTGCCAGCAGCCAAGGAGACGAGCAGTACTTC	CASSQGDEQYF
13	TRBV6-1	TRBJ2-4	-	-	TGTGCCAGTACAGAGTTAGCCAAAAACATTCAGTACTTC	CASTELAKNIQYF
17	TRBV4-1	TRBJ1-3	few	TRBD1	TGCGCCAGCAGCGTCGGGACAGGGGGACACACTGGAAACACCATATATTTT	CASSVGTGGHTGNTIYF
15	TRBV5-4	TRBJ1-1	-	-	TGTGCCAGCAGCTTGGCCGGGGGACTGAACACTGAAGCTTTCTTT	CASSLAGGLNTEAFF
14	TRBV5-4	TRBJ1-6	-	-	TGTGCCAGCAGCCACAGGGTAGGAGAGTCACCCCTCCACTTT	CASSHRVGESPLHF
16	TRBV6-5	TRBJ1-1	-	TRBD1	TGTGCCAGCAGTTACACTTGGACAGGGTCGAACACTGAAGCTTTCTTT	CASSYTWTGSNTEAFF
12	TRBV29-1	TRBJ1-2	-	-	TGCAGCGGCTCAGGGGCCAACTATGGCTACACCTTC	CSGSGANYGYTF
14	TRBV9	TRBJ2-2	-	-	TGTGCCAGCAGCTCCGGTACAGTGATCGGGGAGCTGTTTTTT	CASSSGTVIGELFF
14	TRBV30	TRBJ1-1	-	-	TGTGCATTTAGATGGGGAGGCCTGAGCACTGAAGCTTTCTTT	CAFRWGGLSTEAFF
14	TRBV9	TRBJ2-3	-	TRBD2	TGTGCCAGCAGCAGAACTAGCGGGGGTCGCTCGCAGTATTTT	CASSRTSGGRSQYF
17	TRBV9	TRBJ2-2	-	TRBD1	TGTGCCAGCAGCGTAGCTTCTCAGGGGGCGAACACCGGGGAGCTGTTTTTT	CASSVASQGANTGELFF
15	TRBV6-1	TRBJ2-2	-	TRBD2	TGTGCCAGCATGAGACTAGCCCGAAACACCGGGGAGCTGTTTTTT	CASMRLARNTGELFF
16	TRBV7-9	TRBJ2-2	-	TRBD1	TGTGCCAGCAGCTTCCGGGACAGGGGTGGCACCGGGGAGCTGTTTTTT	CASSFRDRGGTGELFF
14	TRBV6-4	TRBJ1-2	once	TRBD1	TGTGCCAGCCTCGACAGGGGGCCTAACTATGGCTACACCTTC	CASLDRGPNYGYTF
13	TRBV6-5	TRBJ2-7	-	-	TGTGCCAGCAGCCAGACAGAGACCTACGAGCAGTACTTC	CASSQTETYEQYF
16	TRBV7-2	TRBJ1-1	-	-	TGTGCCAGCAGCTTCAGGGTCGTAGACGGCAACACTGAAGCTTTCTTT	CASSFRVVDGNTEAFF
14	TRBV27	TRBJ2-7	-	-	TGTGCCAGCAGTTATCAGGGGCTGGGGTACGAGCAGTACTTC	CASSYQGLGYEQYF
14	TRBV4-3	TRBJ1-5	-	TRBD1	TGCGCCAGCAGCCCAACAGGGGCAGCTCAGCCCCAGCATTTT	CASSPTGAAQPQHF
14	TRBV30	TRBJ2-1	-	-	TGTGCCTGGAGTTCTGGTCGTTCGGGGAATGAGCAGTTCTTC	CAWSSGRSGNEQFF
14	TRBV30	TRBJ2-3	-	TRBD2	TGTGCCTGGAGTCCAGGACTAGCGGGGGATACGCAGTATTTT	CAWSPGLAGDTQYF
12	TRBV5-4	TRBJ2-5	-	-	TGTGCCAGCAGCTTCGCGAAAGAGACCCAGTACTTC	CASSFAKETQYF
17	TRBV5-4	TRBJ2-2	-	-	TGTGCCAGCAGCGGAGGAAGAACGTCCATGAACACCGGGGAGCTGTTTTTT	CASSGGRTSMNTGELFF